One TCR beta chain is described in this entry. The J segment lost 6 bases and the V segment lost 2 bases, leaving 10 bases of the junction unmatched. The CDR3 is 16 amino acids. This specimen comes from a study of T cells in Graves' hyperthyroidism and ophthalmopathy. RNA transcripts were the template for amplifying TCR beta CDR3 regions. During a first-round RT-PCR of the TCR CDR3, the HTBI primer set was used. TCRdb reprocessed the multiplex PCR reads via MiXCR and lists one record per CDR3 protein. The sample includes about 480,000 distinct CDR3 sequences, around 15% of them seen just once. The sequenced sample was blood. V gene TRBV12-3 or TRBV12-4 combines with J gene TRBJ2-7; 10 nucleotides align to TRBD2. The clonotype originates from a woman in her late teens or twenties with Graves' hyperthyroidism. The CDR3 sequence is CASSLSSGSPAGEQYF. Written as DNA, the CDR3 is TGTGCCAGCAGTTTATCTAGCGGGAGTCCAGCCGGCGAGCAGTACTTC.